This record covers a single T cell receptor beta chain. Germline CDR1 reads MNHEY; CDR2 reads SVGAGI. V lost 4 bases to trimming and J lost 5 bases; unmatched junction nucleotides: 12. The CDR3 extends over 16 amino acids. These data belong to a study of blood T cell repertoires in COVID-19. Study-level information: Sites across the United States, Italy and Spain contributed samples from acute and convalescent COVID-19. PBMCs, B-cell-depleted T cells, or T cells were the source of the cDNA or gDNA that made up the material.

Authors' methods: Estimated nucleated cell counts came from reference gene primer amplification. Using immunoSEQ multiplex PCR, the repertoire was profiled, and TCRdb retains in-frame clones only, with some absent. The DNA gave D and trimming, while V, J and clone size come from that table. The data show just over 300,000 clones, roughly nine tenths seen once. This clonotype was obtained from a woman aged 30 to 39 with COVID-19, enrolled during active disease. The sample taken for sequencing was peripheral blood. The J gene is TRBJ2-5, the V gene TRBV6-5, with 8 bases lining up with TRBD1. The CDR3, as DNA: TGTGCCAGCAGTTCCCCAGACAGGGGCAGTGGGGAGACCCAGTACTTC. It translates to CASSSPDRGSGETQYF.